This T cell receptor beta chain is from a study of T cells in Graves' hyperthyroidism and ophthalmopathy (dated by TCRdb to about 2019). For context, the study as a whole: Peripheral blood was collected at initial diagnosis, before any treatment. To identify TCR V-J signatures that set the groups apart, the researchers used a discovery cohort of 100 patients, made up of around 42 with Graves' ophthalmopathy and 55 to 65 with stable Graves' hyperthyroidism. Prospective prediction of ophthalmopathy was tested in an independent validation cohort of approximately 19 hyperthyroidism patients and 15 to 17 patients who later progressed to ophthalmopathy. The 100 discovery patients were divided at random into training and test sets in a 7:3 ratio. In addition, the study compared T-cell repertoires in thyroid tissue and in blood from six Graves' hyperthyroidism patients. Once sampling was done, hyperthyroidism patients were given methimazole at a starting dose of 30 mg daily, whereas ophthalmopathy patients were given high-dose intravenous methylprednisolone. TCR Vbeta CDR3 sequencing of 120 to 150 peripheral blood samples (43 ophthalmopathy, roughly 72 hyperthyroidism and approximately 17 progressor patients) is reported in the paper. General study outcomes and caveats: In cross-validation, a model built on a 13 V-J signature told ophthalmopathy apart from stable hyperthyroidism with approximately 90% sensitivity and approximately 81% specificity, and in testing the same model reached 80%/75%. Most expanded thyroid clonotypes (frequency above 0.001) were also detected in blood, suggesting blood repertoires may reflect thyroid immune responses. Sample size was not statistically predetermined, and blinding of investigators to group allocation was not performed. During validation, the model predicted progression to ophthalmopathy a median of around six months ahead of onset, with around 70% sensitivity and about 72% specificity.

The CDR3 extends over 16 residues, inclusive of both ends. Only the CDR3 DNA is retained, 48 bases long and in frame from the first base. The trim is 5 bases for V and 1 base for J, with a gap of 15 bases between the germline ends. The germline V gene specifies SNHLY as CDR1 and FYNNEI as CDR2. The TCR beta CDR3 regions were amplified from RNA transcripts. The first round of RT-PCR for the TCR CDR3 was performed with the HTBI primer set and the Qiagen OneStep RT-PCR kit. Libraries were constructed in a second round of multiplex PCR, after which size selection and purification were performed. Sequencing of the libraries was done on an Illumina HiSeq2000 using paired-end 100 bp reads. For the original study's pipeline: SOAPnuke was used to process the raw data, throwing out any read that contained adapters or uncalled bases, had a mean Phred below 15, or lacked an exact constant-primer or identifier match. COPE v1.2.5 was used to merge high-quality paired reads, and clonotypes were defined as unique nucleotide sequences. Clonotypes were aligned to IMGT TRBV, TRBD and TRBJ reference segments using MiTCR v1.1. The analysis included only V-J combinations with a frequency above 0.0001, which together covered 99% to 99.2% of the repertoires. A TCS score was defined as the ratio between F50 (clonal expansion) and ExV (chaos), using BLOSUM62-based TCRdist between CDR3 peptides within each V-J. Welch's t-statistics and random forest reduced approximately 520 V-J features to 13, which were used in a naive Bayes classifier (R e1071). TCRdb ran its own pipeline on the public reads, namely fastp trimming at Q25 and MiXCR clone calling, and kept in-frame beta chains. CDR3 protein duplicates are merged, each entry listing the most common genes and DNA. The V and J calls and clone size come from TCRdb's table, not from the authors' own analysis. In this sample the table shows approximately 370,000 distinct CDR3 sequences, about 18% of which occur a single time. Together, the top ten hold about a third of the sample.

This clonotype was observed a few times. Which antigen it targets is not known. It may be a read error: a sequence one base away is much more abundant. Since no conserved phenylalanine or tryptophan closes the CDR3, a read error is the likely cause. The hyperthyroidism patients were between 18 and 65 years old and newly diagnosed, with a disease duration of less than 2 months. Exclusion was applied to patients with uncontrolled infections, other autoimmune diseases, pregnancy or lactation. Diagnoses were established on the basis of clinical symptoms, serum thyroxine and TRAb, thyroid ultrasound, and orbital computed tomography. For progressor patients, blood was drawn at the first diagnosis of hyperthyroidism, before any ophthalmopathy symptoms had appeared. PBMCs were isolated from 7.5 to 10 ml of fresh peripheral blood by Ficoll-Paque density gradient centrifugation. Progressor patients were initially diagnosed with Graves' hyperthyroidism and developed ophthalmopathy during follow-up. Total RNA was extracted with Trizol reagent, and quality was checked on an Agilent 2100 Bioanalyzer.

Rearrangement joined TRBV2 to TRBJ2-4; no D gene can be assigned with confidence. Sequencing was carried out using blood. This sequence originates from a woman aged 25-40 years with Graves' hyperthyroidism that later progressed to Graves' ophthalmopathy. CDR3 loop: CASSFSRWRAKNIQYL. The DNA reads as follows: TGTGCCAGCAGTTTTTCCCGATGGCGGGCCAAAAACATTCAGTACCTC.